These 10 T cell receptor beta chains came from one sample sequenced in a study of blood T cells in healthy people across ages. A second PCR of roughly 7 to 11 cycles used a sample-barcoded 5' primer and a J-beta primer mix. Via MiXCR, TCRdb re-called the 5' RACE reads, giving one row per CDR3 protein. This sample has around 710,000 distinct CDR3 sequences, with roughly 43% found just once. Sequencing was carried out using blood. The receptor source for this set is a woman aged 55 to 70 in good health.

Details on this clonotype: One end of the junction does not line up with germline, which may come from a read error. The genes are TRBV27 and TRBJ1-1; no reliable D call. This CDR3 has 13 amino acids. Per the germline V gene, CDR1 is MNHEY and CDR2 is SMNVEV (reference sequence). The CDR3 bases are TGTGCCAGCAGTACAGAGATGAACACTGTAGCTTTCTTT. Its translation: CASSTEMNTVAFF.

The V gene is TRBV6-1, the J gene TRBJ1-2; D is uncertain. Trimming pared 0 bases from V and 2 bases from J, leaving 7 bases between. The length of the CDR3 is 14 residues. The germline V gene has CDR1 MNHNS and CDR2 SASEGT. CDR3 bases: TGTGCCAGCAGTGAAGCTGCAAGAAACTATGGCTACACCTTC. It yields the protein CASSEAARNYGYTF.

The chain uses TRBV9 and TRBJ2-3, with D perhaps TRBD2 (5 bases). Trimming took 0 bases from V and 6 from J, leaving 11 bases between them. There are 14 residues in the CDR3. Germline CDR1 and CDR2: SGDLS and YYNGEE. For the CDR3, the DNA is TGTGCCAGCAGCGTAGCGATGGGCGGGGATACGCAGTATTTT. Protein product: CASSVAMGGDTQYF.

J is TRBJ2-1 and V is TRBV12-3 or TRBV12-4; D is undetermined. The CDR3 is made up of 11 amino acids. V lost 9 bases and J lost 7, with 10 bases in between. CDR3 in DNA: TGTGCCAGTACTCGAAGTAATGAGCAGTTCTTC. This sequence encodes CASTRSNEQFF.

The chain recombines TRBV14 with TRBJ2-3; tentative D call: TRBD2 (5 bases). CDR1 and CDR2 from the germline V gene are SGHDN and FVKESK. Trimming took 4 bases from V and 1 from J, leaving 12 bases between them. CDR3 length: 15 amino acids. The CDR3 loop is CASSLRDLRTDTQYF. The CDR3 DNA reads as TGTGCCAGCAGCCTCCGGGATTTACGCACAGATACGCAGTATTTT.

This clonotype appeared many times. The J gene is TRBJ2-7, the V gene TRBV7-2; possible D gene TRBD2, 6 bases. Germline assignment: CDR1 SGHTA and CDR2 FQGNSA. The V end lost 5 bases, the J end lost 7 bases, and 15 bases lay between the germline ends. This CDR3 contains 13 residues. In nucleotides, the CDR3 is TGTGCCAGCAGCCCAGGCTCGGGGGTTGAGCAGTACTTC. Encoded protein: CASSPGSGVEQYF.

In its sample, this clonotype was seen a few times. The genes are TRBV10-3 and TRBJ1-4; maybe TRBD1 (6 bases). This CDR3 is 14 amino acids long. V lost 4 bases and J lost 3, with 9 bases in between. Germline V lookup: CDR1 ENHRY, CDR2 SYGVKD. CDR3: CAISGGTPNEKLFF. The CDR3 DNA sequence: TGTGCCATCAGTGGTGGGACACCTAATGAAAAACTGTTTTTT.

The chain joins TRBV5-1 to TRBJ2-5; D uncertain. The CDR3 consists of 13 residues. V gave up 5 bases and J gave up 1 base, with 9 bases separating them. Germline lookup yields CDR1 SGHRS and CDR2 YFSETQ. In DNA, the CDR3 is TGCGCCAGCAGAATGGCTTCCCAAGAGACCCAGTACTTC. Its protein product is CASRMASQETQYF.

This clonotype was seen only a few times. The genes are TRBV11-3 and TRBJ2-5; TRBD2 agrees at 12 bases. The CDR3 is 17 residues long. The V gene's germline CDR1 is SGHNT and CDR2 YENEEA. V lost 5 bases, J lost 3 bases, and 10 bases stayed unmatched. The CDR3 here is CASSPQSASGGEETQYF. CDR3 sequence (DNA): TGTGCCAGCAGCCCTCAGTCGGCTAGCGGGGGGGAAGAGACCCAGTACTTC.

This clonotype has just a few counts. In DNA, the CDR3 is TGCAGTGCTAGAGATTATAACAGGAACTATGGCTACACCTTC. Amino acids: CSARDYNRNYGYTF. The chain uses TRBV20-1 and TRBJ1-2; the D gene is possibly TRBD1 (5 bases). This CDR3 comprises 14 residues. Trimming cost V 0 bases and J 2 bases, with 10 bases left between them. The germline V gene encodes CDR1 DFQATT and CDR2 SNEGSKA (reference sequence).